The rows below give T cell receptor beta chains drawn from one sample of a study of cytomegalovirus exposure and HLA in healthy donors. The table came from immunoSEQ multiplex PCR; TCRdb's copy has only in-frame clones and leaves some out. The repertoire holds about 120,000 clones, 81% seen once, with 2.2% in the top ten. Material for sequencing was PBMCs. These receptors came from a woman between 40 and 50 years old in good health and CMV-seronegative. Each CDR3 is given with its conserved first and last residue. The D gene is left open where the match is weak. Clone size, where shown, is once, few, many, or a class for clones that have expanded.

abundance,v_gene,d_gene,j_gene,CDR3nt,CDR3aa
-,TRBV19,TRBD2,TRBJ2-5,TGTGCCAGTAGTATAGGACTAGCGGGGAGACAGACCCAGTACTTC,CASSIGLAGRQTQYF
once,TRBV11-2,-,TRBJ2-1,TGTGCCAGCAGCTTATGGGCAGCCGAATACAATGAGCAGTTCTTC,CASSLWAAEYNEQFF
-,TRBV2,-,TRBJ2-5,TGTGCCAGCAGTCTGGACAGCTACCAAGAGACCCAGTACTTC,CASSLDSYQETQYF
few,TRBV6-5,-,TRBJ1-1,TGTGCCAGCAGTTACGGACACCTGAACACTGAAGCTTTCTTT,CASSYGHLNTEAFF
-,TRBV27,-,TRBJ2-6,TGTGCCAGCAGCAGGGAATGGAATTGGAGAGGGGCCAACGTCCTGACTTTC,CASSREWNWRGANVLTF
-,TRBV10-3,-,TRBJ2-5,TGTGCCATCAGTGAATTGTCAGAACAGACCCAGTACTTC,CAISELSEQTQYF
-,TRBV10-1,TRBD1,TRBJ2-1,TGCGCCAGCCGACAGGGGGCTCATAGTAATGAGCAGTTCTTC,CASRQGAHSNEQFF
-,TRBV6-5,TRBD1,TRBJ1-6,TGTGCCAGCAGTTACTTTGGGACAGGGGGGGATTCACCCCTCCACTTT,CASSYFGTGGDSPLHF
-,TRBV28,TRBD1,TRBJ1-1,TGTGCCAGCAGAAGACAGGGGCCGGGGACTGAAGCTTTCTTT,CASRRQGPGTEAFF
-,TRBV13,TRBD2,TRBJ2-3,TGTGCCAGCAGCTTAGGTTTAGCGGGAGGCACAGATACGCAGTATTTT,CASSLGLAGGTDTQYF
few,TRBV25-1,-,TRBJ1-1,TGTGCCACCCGAAGTGGGCAGGGGCAGAACACTGAAGCTTTCTTT,CATRSGQGQNTEAFF
-,TRBV5-1,TRBD2,TRBJ2-1,TGCGCCAGCAGCTTCCCGAGTCCGTCGACCGTAGCGGGGCTATACAATGAGCAGTTCTTC,CASSFPSPSTVAGLYNEQFF
once,TRBV9,TRBD1,TRBJ2-7,TGTGCCAGCAGCGCCACAGGGGAAGGCTACGAGCAGTACTTC,CASSATGEGYEQYF
-,TRBV9,TRBD2,TRBJ2-1,TGTGCCAGCAGCGTTCGACTAGCGGGGGACAATGAGCAGTTCTTC,CASSVRLAGDNEQFF
-,TRBV19,TRBD1,TRBJ1-4,TGTGCCAGTAGTCGGGACAGGGGATATGCAACTAATGAAAAACTGTTTTTT,CASSRDRGYATNEKLFF
-,TRBV28,-,TRBJ1-3,TGTGCCAGCATCGTCAAAAGCCGAAGGGGGAGATATAGACACACCATATATTTT,CASIVKSRRGRYRHTIYF
-,TRBV11-1,TRBD1,TRBJ1-1,TGTGCCAGCAGCTTGGGACAGAAGAACACTGAAGCTTTCTTT,CASSLGQKNTEAFF
-,TRBV7-2,TRBD2,TRBJ2-7,TGTGCCAGCAGCTTAGAACGGGTAGCGGGAGGGACCCAACCCTACGAGCAGTACTTC,CASSLERVAGGTQPYEQYF
-,TRBV30,-,TRBJ2-3,TGTGCCTGGAGTGTGAACAGCCCCGATACGCAGTATTTT,CAWSVNSPDTQYF
-,TRBV5-1,-,TRBJ2-5,TGCGCCAGCAGCTTGGTTGCCGCCACCGGGGAGACCCAGTACTTC,CASSLVAATGETQYF
few,TRBV7-2,-,TRBJ1-5,TGTGCCAGCAGCTTAGTGACAAATCAGCCCCAGCATTTT,CASSLVTNQPQHF
once,TRBV11-2,-,TRBJ2-2,TGTGCCAGCAGCCCTCGTCCAGCGAACACCGGGGAGCTGTTTTTT,CASSPRPANTGELFF
once,TRBV20-1,-,TRBJ1-2,TGCAGTGCTAGAGTGGCTGGCTACACCTTC,CSARVAGYTF
-,TRBV9,TRBD2,TRBJ2-1,TGTGCCAGCAGCGTAGGCGGGGGAGGAAAGAATGAGCAGTTCTTC,CASSVGGGGKNEQFF
-,TRBV7-6,TRBD2,TRBJ2-1,TGTGCCAGCAGCAGAAGGACTAGCGGGAGAGATGAGCAGTTCTTC,CASSRRTSGRDEQFF
-,TRBV5-4,TRBD2,TRBJ2-1,TGTGCCAGCAGCCCGCGAGCGGGGAACGATGGCAATGAGCAGTTCTTC,CASSPRAGNDGNEQFF
-,TRBV6-1,-,TRBJ2-6,TGTGCCAGCAGAACAGGGAGCACTGGGGCCAACGTCCTGACTTTC,CASRTGSTGANVLTF
-,TRBV18,TRBD1,TRBJ1-5,TGTGCCAGCTCATGGCCGGGACAGGGGCAGCCCCAGCATTTT,CASSWPGQGQPQHF
few,TRBV6-5,TRBD1,TRBJ1-1,TGTGCCAGCAGTCCTTTGGGGGACAGGCGCACTGAAGCTTTCTTT,CASSPLGDRRTEAFF
-,TRBV6-5,TRBD2,TRBJ2-7,TGTGCCAGCAGTGGACGACTAGCGGGAAACTACGAGCAGTACTTC,CASSGRLAGNYEQYF
-,TRBV7-2,-,TRBJ2-1,TGTGCCAGCAGAGATATAACCGGTTTAACCTACAATGAGCAGTTCTTC,CASRDITGLTYNEQFF
-,TRBV6-1,-,TRBJ1-5,TGTGCCAGCAGTCACAGGGTGCCCGATCAGCCCCAGCATTTT,CASSHRVPDQPQHF